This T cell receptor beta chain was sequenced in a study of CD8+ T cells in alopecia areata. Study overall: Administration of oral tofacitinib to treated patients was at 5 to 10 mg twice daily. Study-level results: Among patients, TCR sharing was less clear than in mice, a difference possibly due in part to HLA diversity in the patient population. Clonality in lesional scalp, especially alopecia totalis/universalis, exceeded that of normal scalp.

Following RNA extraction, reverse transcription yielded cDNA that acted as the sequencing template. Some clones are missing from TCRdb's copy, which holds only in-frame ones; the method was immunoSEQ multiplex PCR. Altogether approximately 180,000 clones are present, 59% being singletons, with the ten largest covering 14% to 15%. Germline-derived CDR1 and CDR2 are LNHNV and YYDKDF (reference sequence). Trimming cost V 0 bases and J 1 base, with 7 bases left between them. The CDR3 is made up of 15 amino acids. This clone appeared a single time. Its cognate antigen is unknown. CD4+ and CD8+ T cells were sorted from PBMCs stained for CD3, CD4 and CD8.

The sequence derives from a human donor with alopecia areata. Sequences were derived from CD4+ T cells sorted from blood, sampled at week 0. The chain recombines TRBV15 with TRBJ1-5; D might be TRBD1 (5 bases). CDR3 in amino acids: CATSRDGDSNQPQHF. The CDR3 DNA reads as TGTGCCACCAGCAGAGATGGGGACAGCAATCAGCCCCAGCATTTT.